These T cell receptor beta chains were read from a single sample in a study of blood T cell repertoires in COVID-19. Clones were read by immunoSEQ multiplex PCR, and TCRdb kept only the in-frame ones, dropping some. The sample carries about 50,000 clones, approximately 90% recorded once. The sequenced sample consisted of peripheral blood. The receptors were sampled from a man in his sixties or seventies with acute or convalescent COVID-19. Both conserved end residues are part of each CDR3. D genes are given only for firm matches. Size tells how often a clone was seen (once, few, many) or the class of an expanded clone, and some rows leave it out.

TRBD1,TRBJ1-1,-,TRBV27,TGTGCCACCGGACAGGGAGGGAACACTGAAGCTTTCTTT,CATGQGGNTEAFF
-,TRBJ1-1,-,TRBV14,TGTGCCAGCAGCCAGCTGCGGGGGACTGAAGCTTTCTTT,CASSQLRGTEAFF
TRBD1,TRBJ2-6,-,TRBV6-5,TGTGCCAGCAGGACAGGGAACTCTGGGGCCAACGTCCTGACTTTC,CASRTGNSGANVLTF
TRBD1,TRBJ2-2,-,TRBV7-2,TGTGCCAGCAGCTTCCCCGGGACAGAGGTGTTTTTT,CASSFPGTEVFF
TRBD1,TRBJ2-5,-,TRBV12-5,TGTGCTAGTGGTTTACCGCATACAGGGGGCAGAGAGACCCAGTACTTC,CASGLPHTGGRETQYF
TRBD2,TRBJ2-3,-,TRBV3-1/TRBV3-2,TGTGCCAGCAGCCCTAGCGGGAGCACAGATACGCAGTATTTT,CASSPSGSTDTQYF
TRBD1,TRBJ2-7,-,TRBV7-9,TGTGCCAGCAGCCCAGACAGGGTAGCGCAGTACTTC,CASSPDRVAQYF
-,TRBJ2-2,-,TRBV7-9,TGTGCCAGCAGCTTAGCCCAGGGGGGAACGAGCGGGGAGCTGTTTTTT,CASSLAQGGTSGELFF
-,TRBJ2-1,-,TRBV9,TGTGCCAGCAGCGTAGCAGGGAGGGGGAACTACAATGAGCAGTTCTTC,CASSVAGRGNYNEQFF
-,TRBJ1-6,-,TRBV5-1,TGCGCCAGCAGCGTCAGTCATTCACCCCTCCACTTT,CASSVSHSPLHF
TRBD1,TRBJ2-5,-,TRBV11-2,TGTGCCAGCAGCGAAATCGGGGACAGGGGCCAAGAGACCCAGTACTTC,CASSEIGDRGQETQYF
TRBD2,TRBJ2-1,-,TRBV9,TGTGCCAGCAGCGTAGGAGGGACTAGCGGTAAGAATGAGCAGTTCTTC,CASSVGGTSGKNEQFF
TRBD1,TRBJ1-5,-,TRBV6-5,TGTGCCAGCAGGCTGACAGGGGAAGGTCAGCCCCAGCATTTT,CASRLTGEGQPQHF
-,TRBJ1-1,few,TRBV6-5,TGTGCCAGCAGCCCCGGACAGAACACTGAAGCTTTCTTT,CASSPGQNTEAFF
-,TRBJ2-2,-,TRBV28,TGTGCGGGCATGAGCACTCCGAACACCGGGGAGCTGTTTTTT,CAGMSTPNTGELFF
-,TRBJ1-4,-,TRBV30,TGTGCCTGGAGTGTAACGACTAGCCATGAAAAACTGTTTTTT,CAWSVTTSHEKLFF
-,TRBJ2-5,-,TRBV5-6,TGTGCCAGCAGCTTCAAACAGGACCAAGAGACCCAGTACTTC,CASSFKQDQETQYF
-,TRBJ1-1,once,TRBV7-8,TGTGCCAGCAGCCCCCGGACGGGGGGGACTTTCTTT,CASSPRTGGTFF
TRBD1,TRBJ2-1,-,TRBV6-4,TGTGCCAGCAGTGACTCGACAGGGTATGAGCAGTTCTTC,CASSDSTGYEQFF
TRBD2,TRBJ2-1,-,TRBV7-3,TGTGCCAGCAGCTCTACTAGCGGGGGGCAATTTGAGCAGTTCTTC,CASSSTSGGQFEQFF
-,TRBJ1-2,-,TRBV30,TGTGCCTGGAGTGTATTCGGGGAAATGTACTATGGCTACACCTTC,CAWSVFGEMYYGYTF
TRBD1,TRBJ2-3,few,TRBV10-1,TGCGCCAGCAGCCGGGACAGCAGCACAGATACGCAGTATTTT,CASSRDSSTDTQYF
TRBD1,TRBJ1-1,-,TRBV6-5,TGTGCCAGCAGTTACACGGGACAGGCCGCTGAAGCTTTCTTT,CASSYTGQAAEAFF
TRBD1,TRBJ2-7,once,TRBV19,TGTGCCAGTAGTATGGGACAGGGGGCCTCCTACGAGCAGTACTTC,CASSMGQGASYEQYF
TRBD1,TRBJ2-1,few,TRBV4-3,TGCGCCAGCAGCCGCGGGCCGGGACAGGCCGACAATGAGCAGTTCTTC,CASSRGPGQADNEQFF
TRBD1,TRBJ1-2,-,TRBV7-2,TGTGCCAGCAGCTTAGAGACAGGGGTATCCTATGGCTACACCTTC,CASSLETGVSYGYTF
TRBD2,TRBJ2-1,-,TRBV7-9,TGTGCCAGCAGCAGGACTAGCGGGAGTTGGAATGAGCAGTTCTTC,CASSRTSGSWNEQFF
-,TRBJ2-3,-,TRBV7-2,TGTGCCAGCAGCCAAACCCCGACTTACACAGATACGCAGTATTTT,CASSQTPTYTDTQYF
-,TRBJ2-1,-,TRBV7-2,TGTGCCAGCAGCTTTGGGCAGGGAAACTACAATGAGCAGTTCTTC,CASSFGQGNYNEQFF
TRBD1,TRBJ1-3,once,TRBV7-9,TGTGCCAGCAGCTTAACAGGGGCTTCTGGAAACACCATATATTTT,CASSLTGASGNTIYF
TRBD1,TRBJ1-1,-,TRBV6-5,TGTGCCAGCAGTTACCGGGGACAGGGATGGACTGAAGCTTTCTTT,CASSYRGQGWTEAFF
TRBD1,TRBJ1-5,few,TRBV19,TGTGCCAGTAGTGGCTCGGACAGGGGAGGTAGTCAGCCCCAGCATTTT,CASSGSDRGGSQPQHF
-,TRBJ2-1,-,TRBV7-7,TGTGCCAGCAGCGAGCGCCGGGACTATGAGCAGTTCTTC,CASSERRDYEQFF
-,TRBJ1-6,-,TRBV7-2,TGTGCCAGCAGCTTAGATGCAGGGCTTAATTCACCCCTCCACTTT,CASSLDAGLNSPLHF
TRBD2,TRBJ2-7,once,TRBV3-1/TRBV3-2,TGTGCCAGCAGCCTTTATCTAGCGGGGGGCTACGAGCAGTACTTC,CASSLYLAGGYEQYF
TRBD2,TRBJ2-5,-,TRBV5-1,TGCGCCAGCAGCCTACTAGCGACTCAAGAGACCCAGTACTTC,CASSLLATQETQYF
TRBD1,TRBJ2-1,-,TRBV19,TGTGCCAGTAGTGACCCGGGACAGGGGGCAGATGAGCAGTTCTTC,CASSDPGQGADEQFF
-,TRBJ2-3,-,TRBV3-1/TRBV3-2,TGTGCCAGCAGCCAGGACTCCCTACCCCGCACAGATACGCAGTATTTT,CASSQDSLPRTDTQYF
TRBD2,TRBJ2-3,-,TRBV19,TGTGCCAGTAGTGCCGGGAGGGCTAGCACAGATACGCAGTATTTT,CASSAGRASTDTQYF
-,TRBJ2-5,-,TRBV12-5,TGTGCTAGTGGTTTCCAGAAAGAGACCCAGTACTTC,CASGFQKETQYF
TRBD1,TRBJ2-5,-,TRBV27,TGTGCCAGCAGTTTTCGGGGACAGCAAGAGACCCAGTACTTC,CASSFRGQQETQYF
TRBD1,TRBJ1-1,-,TRBV7-2,TGTGCCAGCAGCCACGGGGACAGGTCGAGGGGTGAAGCTTTCTTT,CASSHGDRSRGEAFF
TRBD2,TRBJ2-7,-,TRBV7-2,TGTGCCAGCATCCGGACTAGCGGCCGCTACGAGCAGTACTTC,CASIRTSGRYEQYF
-,TRBJ1-6,-,TRBV7-9,TGTGCCAGCAGCCTCAGACAGAACTATAATTCACCCCTCCACTTT,CASSLRQNYNSPLHF
TRBD1,TRBJ2-7,once,TRBV5-1,TGCGCCAGCAGGGTCGGGACAGGGGGCCACGAGCAGTACTTC,CASRVGTGGHEQYF
TRBD1,TRBJ1-5,-,TRBV6-5,TGTGCCAGCAGTTACACGACAGGGAGCGATCAGCCCCAGCATTTT,CASSYTTGSDQPQHF
-,TRBJ1-1,-,TRBV19,TGTGCCAGTAGTATAGTAGTTATGGCGGGCACTGAAGCTTTCTTT,CASSIVVMAGTEAFF
TRBD2,TRBJ2-1,-,TRBV18,TGTGCCAGCTCACCAACTAGCGCCACCTACAATGAGCAGTTCTTC,CASSPTSATYNEQFF
-,TRBJ1-1,-,TRBV5-1,TGCGCCAGCAGCTTGGAGAGGGTTGGTACTGAAGCTTTCTTT,CASSLERVGTEAFF
-,TRBJ2-1,-,TRBV5-1,TGCGCCAGCAGCCCCGGGACTTCCTCCTACAATGAGCAGTTCTTC,CASSPGTSSYNEQFF
TRBD2,TRBJ2-1,-,TRBV7-2,TGTGCCAGCACCTCTAGCGGGAGTGCCTACAATGAGCAGTTCTTC,CASTSSGSAYNEQFF
-,TRBJ2-3,-,TRBV9,TGTGCCAGCAGCGACGGCAGCGCAGATACGCAGTATTTT,CASSDGSADTQYF
TRBD2,TRBJ2-5,-,TRBV30,TGTGCCTGTCCTTCTCGCGGGCTAGCGGGCCAGACCCAGTACTTC,CACPSRGLAGQTQYF
-,TRBJ1-2,-,TRBV4-3,TGCGCCAGCAGCCAAAAAGACAAGAGTAGGAATGGCTACACCTTC,CASSQKDKSRNGYTF
TRBD2,TRBJ2-3,once,TRBV4-1,TGCGCCAGCAGCCTTCAGGGGACTAGCGGAGGGGGCACAGATACGCAGTATTTT,CASSLQGTSGGGTDTQYF
-,TRBJ2-3,-,TRBV7-2,TGTGCCAGCAGCCCACAGGCGATACGCACAGATACGCAGTATTTT,CASSPQAIRTDTQYF
-,TRBJ1-2,-,TRBV29-1,TGCAGCGCCGCAACGGCCCGGGTAAACTATGGCTACACCTTC,CSAATARVNYGYTF
TRBD2,TRBJ2-3,-,TRBV4-3,TGCGCCAGCAGCCAAAGAGCGCCGACTAGCGGCAGCACAGATACGCAGTATTTT,CASSQRAPTSGSTDTQYF
-,TRBJ1-1,-,TRBV4-1,TGCGCCAGCAGCCAAGTGGCAAGAAACACTGAAGCTTTCTTT,CASSQVARNTEAFF